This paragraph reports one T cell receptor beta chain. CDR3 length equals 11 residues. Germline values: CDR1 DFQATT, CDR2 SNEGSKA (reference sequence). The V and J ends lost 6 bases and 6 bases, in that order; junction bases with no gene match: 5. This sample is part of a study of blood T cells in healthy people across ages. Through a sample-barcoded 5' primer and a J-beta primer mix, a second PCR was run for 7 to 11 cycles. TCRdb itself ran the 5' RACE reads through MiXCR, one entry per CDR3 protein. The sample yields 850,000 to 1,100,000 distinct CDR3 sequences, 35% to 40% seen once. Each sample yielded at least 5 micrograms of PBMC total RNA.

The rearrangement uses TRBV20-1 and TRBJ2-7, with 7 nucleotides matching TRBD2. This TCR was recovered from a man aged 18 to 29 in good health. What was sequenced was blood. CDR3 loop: CSAEGGVEQYF. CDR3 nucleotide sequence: TGCAGTGCCGAGGGAGGGGTCGAGCAGTACTTC.